This T cell receptor (beta chain) was sequenced during a study of blood T cell repertoires in COVID-19. Study details: Samples representing acute and convalescent COVID-19 were sourced from the United States, Italy and Spain. Nucleic acid was either cDNA or gDNA, and it came from T cells, B-cell-depleted T cells, or PBMCs.

Seattle patients were enrolled during active infection and followed longitudinally. Data came from immunoSEQ multiplex PCR; TCRdb stores just in-frame clones and leaves some out. The data show some 49,000 clones, with 80% to 85% seen just once and 20% to 25% held by the top ten. This TCR derives from a woman of 80 years or more with COVID-19, enrolled during active disease. The material sequenced was peripheral blood.

The CDR3 DNA is TGTGCCAGCAGCTCCCAGGGCCCCCCGGGCACCTTC. Its protein is CASSSQGPPGTF. This chain joins TRBV5-8 and TRBJ1-2; TRBD1 might be the D (5 bases). The ends were cut back, 3 bases at V and 13 bases at J, with 16 bases in the middle. Germline V gene data show CDR1 as SGHTS and CDR2 as YDEGEE. The CDR3 spans 12 residues.